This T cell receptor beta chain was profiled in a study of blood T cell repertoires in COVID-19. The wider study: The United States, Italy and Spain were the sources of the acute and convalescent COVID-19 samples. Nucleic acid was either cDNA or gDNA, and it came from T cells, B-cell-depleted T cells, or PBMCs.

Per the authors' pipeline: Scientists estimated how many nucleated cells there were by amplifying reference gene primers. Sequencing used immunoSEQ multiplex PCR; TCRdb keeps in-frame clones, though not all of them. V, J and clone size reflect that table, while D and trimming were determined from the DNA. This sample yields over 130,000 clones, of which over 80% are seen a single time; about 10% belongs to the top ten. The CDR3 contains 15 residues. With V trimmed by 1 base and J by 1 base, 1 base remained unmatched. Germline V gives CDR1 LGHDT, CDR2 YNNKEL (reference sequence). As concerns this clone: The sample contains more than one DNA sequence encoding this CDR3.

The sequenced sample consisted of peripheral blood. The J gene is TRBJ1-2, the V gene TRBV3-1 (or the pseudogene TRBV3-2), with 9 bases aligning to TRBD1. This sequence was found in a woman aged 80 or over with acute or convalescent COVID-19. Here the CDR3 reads CASSQGGQGNYGYTF. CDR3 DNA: TGTGCCAGCAGCCAAGGGGGACAGGGTAACTATGGCTACACCTTC.